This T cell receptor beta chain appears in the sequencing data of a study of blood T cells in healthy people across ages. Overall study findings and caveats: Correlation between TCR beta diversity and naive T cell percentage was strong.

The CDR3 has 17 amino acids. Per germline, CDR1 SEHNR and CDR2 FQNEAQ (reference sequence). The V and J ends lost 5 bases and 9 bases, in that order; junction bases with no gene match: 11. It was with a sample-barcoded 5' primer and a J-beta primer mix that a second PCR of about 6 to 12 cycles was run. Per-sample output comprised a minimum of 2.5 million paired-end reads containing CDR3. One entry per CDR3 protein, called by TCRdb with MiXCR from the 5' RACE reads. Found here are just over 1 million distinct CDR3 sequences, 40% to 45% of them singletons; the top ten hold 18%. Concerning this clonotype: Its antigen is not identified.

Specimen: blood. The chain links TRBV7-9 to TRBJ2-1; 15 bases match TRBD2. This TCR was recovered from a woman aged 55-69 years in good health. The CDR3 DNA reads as TGTGCCAGCAGCCCTTGGACTAGCGGGAGGGCCTATAGTGAGCAGTTCTTC. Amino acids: CASSPWTSGRAYSEQFF.